This TCR beta chain was sequenced for a study of blood T cell repertoires in COVID-19. As for the study in general: Sites in the United States, Italy and Spain provided acute and convalescent COVID-19 samples.

Germline V CDR1 and CDR2: SGHVS, FQNEAQ. This CDR3 is built from 14 residues. Trimming shortened V by 1 base and J by 0 bases, and 5 bases separated the two germline ends. The assay was immunoSEQ multiplex PCR, and TCRdb's table has in-frame clones only and misses some. The repertoire has approximately 140,000 clones, approximately 84% of them found once; the top ten carry less than 4%. The origin of this receptor is a woman between 50 and 59 years old with acute COVID-19. The V and J genes are TRBV7-8 and TRBJ2-3, with D hard to call. The sample consisted of PBMCs or T cells enriched from blood (not recorded which). The CDR3 sequence is CASSLVASTDTQYF. The CDR3 DNA reads as TGTGCCAGCAGCTTAGTGGCCAGCACAGATACGCAGTATTTT.